These T cell receptor beta chains were read from a single sample in a study of blood T cell repertoires in COVID-19. The method was immunoSEQ multiplex PCR; TCRdb's version includes in-frame clones alone and lacks a portion of them. The sample includes about 95,000 clones, about 90% of them seen just once. What was sequenced was peripheral blood. These TCRs come from a human donor in a cohort sampled during active COVID-19. CDR3s leave out the opening cysteine and the closing phenylalanine or tryptophan. Each record gives: J gene, V gene, CDR3 protein.

J gene: TRBJ2-2
V gene: TRBV5-1
CDR3 protein: ASSLERGELF

J gene: TRBJ1-5
V gene: TRBV7-2
CDR3 protein: ASSLGDRVRQPQH

J gene: TRBJ2-7
V gene: TRBV12-3/TRBV12-4
CDR3 protein: ASSLDTFYEQY

J gene: TRBJ2-2
V gene: TRBV5-5
CDR3 protein: ASSLGQPSITGELF

J gene: TRBJ1-4
V gene: TRBV27
CDR3 protein: ASGSRGTGMQKLF

J gene: TRBJ1-1
V gene: TRBV4-3
CDR3 protein: ASSQDRTGRTEAF

J gene: TRBJ1-1
V gene: TRBV29-1
CDR3 protein: SVVGQGFTEAF

J gene: TRBJ1-2
V gene: TRBV3-1/TRBV3-2
CDR3 protein: ASSSHGDRGRDGYT

J gene: TRBJ2-4
V gene: TRBV15
CDR3 protein: ATSLDSKNIQY

J gene: TRBJ2-5
V gene: TRBV13
CDR3 protein: ASSLRLAGEGTQY

J gene: TRBJ1-1
V gene: TRBV12-3/TRBV12-4
CDR3 protein: ASSRGRGAEAF

J gene: TRBJ2-7
V gene: TRBV5-4
CDR3 protein: ASSLQGTYEQY

J gene: TRBJ1-6
V gene: TRBV7-2
CDR3 protein: ASSFPGQGRNSPLH